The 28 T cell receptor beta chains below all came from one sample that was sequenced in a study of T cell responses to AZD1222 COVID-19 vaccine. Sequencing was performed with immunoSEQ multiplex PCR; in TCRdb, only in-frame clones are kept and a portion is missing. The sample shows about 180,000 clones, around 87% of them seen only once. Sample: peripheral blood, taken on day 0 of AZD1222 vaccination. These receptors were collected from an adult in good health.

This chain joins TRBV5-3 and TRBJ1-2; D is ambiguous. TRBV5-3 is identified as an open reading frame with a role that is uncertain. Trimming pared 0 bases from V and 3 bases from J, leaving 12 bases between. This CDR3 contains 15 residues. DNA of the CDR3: TGTGCCAGAAGCTTGGCTTCAGGACCGCACTATGGCTACACCTTC. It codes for CARSLASGPHYGYTF.

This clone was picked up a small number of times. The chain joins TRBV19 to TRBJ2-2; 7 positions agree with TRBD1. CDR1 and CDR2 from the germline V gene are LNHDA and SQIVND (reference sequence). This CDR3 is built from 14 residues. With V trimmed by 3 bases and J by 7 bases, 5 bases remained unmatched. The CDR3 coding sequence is TGTGCCAGTAGTATTACAGGGGCTGGCGGGGAGCTGTTTTTT. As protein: CASSITGAGGELFF.

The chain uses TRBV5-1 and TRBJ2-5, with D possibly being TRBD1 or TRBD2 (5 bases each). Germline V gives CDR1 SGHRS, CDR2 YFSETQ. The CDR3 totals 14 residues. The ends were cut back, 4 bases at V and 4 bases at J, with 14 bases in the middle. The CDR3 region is CASSGGVGGETQYF. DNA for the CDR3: TGCGCCAGCAGCGGTGGGGTTGGGGGAGAGACCCAGTACTTC. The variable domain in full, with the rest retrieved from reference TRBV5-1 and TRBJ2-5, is KAGVTQTPRYLIKTRGQQVTLSCSPISGHRSVSWYQQTPGQGLQFLFEYFSETQRNKGNFPGRFSGRQFSNSRSEMNVSTLELGDSALYLCASSGGVGGETQYFGPGTRLLVL.

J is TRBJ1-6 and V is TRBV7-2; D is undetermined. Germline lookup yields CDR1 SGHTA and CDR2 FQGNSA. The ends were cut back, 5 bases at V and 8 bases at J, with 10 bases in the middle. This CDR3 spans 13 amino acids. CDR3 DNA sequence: TGTGCCAGCAGCCTGAATGGGTATTCACCCCTCCACTTT. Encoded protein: CASSLNGYSPLHF.

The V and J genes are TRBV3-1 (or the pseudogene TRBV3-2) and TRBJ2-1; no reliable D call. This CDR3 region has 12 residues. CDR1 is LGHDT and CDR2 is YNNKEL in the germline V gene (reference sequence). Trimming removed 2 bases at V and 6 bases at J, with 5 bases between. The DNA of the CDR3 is TGTGCCAGCAGCCAAAGAAGCAATGAGCAGTTCTTC. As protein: CASSQRSNEQFF.

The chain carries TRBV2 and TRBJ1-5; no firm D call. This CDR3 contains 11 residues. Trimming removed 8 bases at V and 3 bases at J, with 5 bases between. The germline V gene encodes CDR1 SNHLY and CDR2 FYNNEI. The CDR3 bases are TGTGCCAGCGGAAACAATCAGCCCCAGCATTTT. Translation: CASGNNQPQHF.

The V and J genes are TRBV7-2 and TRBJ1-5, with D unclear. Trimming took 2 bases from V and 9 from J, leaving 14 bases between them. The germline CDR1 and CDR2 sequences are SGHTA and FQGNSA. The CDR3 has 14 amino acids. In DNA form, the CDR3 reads TGTGCCAGCAGCTTATGGGTAGGACCAGGGCCCCAGCATTTT. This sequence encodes CASSLWVGPGPQHF.

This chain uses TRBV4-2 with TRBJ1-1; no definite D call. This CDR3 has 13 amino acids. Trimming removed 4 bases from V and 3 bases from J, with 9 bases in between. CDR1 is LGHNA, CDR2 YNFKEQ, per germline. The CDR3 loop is CASSLGFDTEAFF. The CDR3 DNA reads TGTGCCAGCAGCCTTGGGTTCGACACTGAAGCTTTCTTT.

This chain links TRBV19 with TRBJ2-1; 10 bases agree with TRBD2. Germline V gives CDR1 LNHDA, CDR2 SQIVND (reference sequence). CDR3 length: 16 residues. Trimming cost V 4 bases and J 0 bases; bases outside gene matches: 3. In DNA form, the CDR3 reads TGTGCCAGTAGTAGGCTAGCGGGGGACTCCTACAATGAGCAGTTCTTC. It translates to CASSRLAGDSYNEQFF.

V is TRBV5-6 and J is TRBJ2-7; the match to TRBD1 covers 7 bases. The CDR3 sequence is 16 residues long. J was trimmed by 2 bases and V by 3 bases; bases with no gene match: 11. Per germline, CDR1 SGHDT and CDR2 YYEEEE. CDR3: CASSSTGERNTYEQYF. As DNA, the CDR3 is TGTGCCAGCAGCTCAACAGGGGAAAGGAATACCTACGAGCAGTACTTC. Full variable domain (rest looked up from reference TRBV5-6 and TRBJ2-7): DAGVTQSPTHLIKTRGQQVTLRCSPKSGHDTVSWYQQALGQGPQFIFQYYEEEERQRGNFPDRFSGHQFPNYSSELNVNALLLGDSALYLCASSSTGERNTYEQYFGPGTRLTVT.

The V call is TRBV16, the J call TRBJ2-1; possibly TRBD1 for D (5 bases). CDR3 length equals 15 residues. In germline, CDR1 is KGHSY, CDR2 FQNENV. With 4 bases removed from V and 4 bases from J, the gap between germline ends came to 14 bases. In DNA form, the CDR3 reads TGTGCCAGCAGCCCAGGACGACAGAGGTACAATGAGCAGTTCTTC. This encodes CASSPGRQRYNEQFF. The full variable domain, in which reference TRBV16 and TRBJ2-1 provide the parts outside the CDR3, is GEEVAQTPKHLVRGEGQKAKLYCAPIKGHSYVFWYQQVLKNEFKFLISFQNENVFDETGMPKERFSAKCLPNSPCSLEIQATKLEDSAVYFCASSPGRQRYNEQFFGPGTRLTVL.

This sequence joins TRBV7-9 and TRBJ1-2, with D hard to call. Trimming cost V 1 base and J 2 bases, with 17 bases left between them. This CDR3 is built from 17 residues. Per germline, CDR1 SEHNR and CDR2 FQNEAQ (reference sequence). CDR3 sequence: CASSLGGGQGLNYGYTF. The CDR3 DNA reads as TGTGCCAGCAGCTTAGGCGGCGGTCAAGGTTTAAACTATGGCTACACCTTC.

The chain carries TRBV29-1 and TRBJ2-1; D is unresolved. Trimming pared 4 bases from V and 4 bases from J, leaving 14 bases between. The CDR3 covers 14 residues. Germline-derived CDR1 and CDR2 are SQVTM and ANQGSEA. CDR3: CSVVPAAGYNEQFF. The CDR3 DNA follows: TGCAGCGTTGTCCCCGCGGCCGGATACAATGAGCAGTTCTTC.

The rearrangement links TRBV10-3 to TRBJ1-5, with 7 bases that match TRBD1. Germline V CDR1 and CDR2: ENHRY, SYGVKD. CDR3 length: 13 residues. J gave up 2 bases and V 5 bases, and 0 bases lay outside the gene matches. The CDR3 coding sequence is TGTGCCATCAGTACAGGGGGCAATCAGCCCCAGCATTTT. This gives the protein CAISTGGNQPQHF.

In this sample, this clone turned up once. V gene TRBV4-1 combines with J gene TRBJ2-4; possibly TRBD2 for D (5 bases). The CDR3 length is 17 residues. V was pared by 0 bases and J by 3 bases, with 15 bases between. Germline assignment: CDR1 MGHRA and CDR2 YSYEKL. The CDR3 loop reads CASSQDRGERYKNIQYF. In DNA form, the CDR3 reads TGCGCCAGCAGCCAAGATCGTGGGGAGCGCTACAAAAACATTCAGTACTTC.

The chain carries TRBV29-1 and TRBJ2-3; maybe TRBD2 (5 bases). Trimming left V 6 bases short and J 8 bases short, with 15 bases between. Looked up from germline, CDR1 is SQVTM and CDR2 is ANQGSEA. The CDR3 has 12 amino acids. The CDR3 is CSVSRADITQYF. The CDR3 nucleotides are TGCAGCGTGTCGAGGGCCGATATTACGCAGTATTTT.

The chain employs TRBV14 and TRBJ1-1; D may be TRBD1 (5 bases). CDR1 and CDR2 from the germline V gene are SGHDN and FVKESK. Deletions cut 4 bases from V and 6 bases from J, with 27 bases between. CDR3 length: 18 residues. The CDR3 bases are TGTGCCAGCAGCCTAGCGGGCAGGGTAGGTGTTGGTCTAGCTGAAGCTTTCTTT. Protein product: CASSLAGRVGVGLAEAFF.

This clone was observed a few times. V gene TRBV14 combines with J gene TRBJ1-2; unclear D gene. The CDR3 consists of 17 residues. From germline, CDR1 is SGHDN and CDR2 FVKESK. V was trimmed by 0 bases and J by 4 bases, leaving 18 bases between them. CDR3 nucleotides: TGTGCCAGCAGCCAAGAAGGCGGGCAGTTTAATACCTATGGCTACACCTTC. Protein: CASSQEGGQFNTYGYTF.

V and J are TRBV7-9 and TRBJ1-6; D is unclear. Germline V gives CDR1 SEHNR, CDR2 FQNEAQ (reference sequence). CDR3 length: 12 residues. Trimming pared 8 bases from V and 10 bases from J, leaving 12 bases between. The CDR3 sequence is CASEDGRSPLHF. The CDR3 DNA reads TGTGCCAGCGAAGACGGGAGGTCACCCCTCCACTTT.

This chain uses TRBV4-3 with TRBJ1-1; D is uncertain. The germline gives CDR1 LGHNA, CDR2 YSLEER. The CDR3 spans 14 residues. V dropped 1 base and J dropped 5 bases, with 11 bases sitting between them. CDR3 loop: CASSQVEGRTEAFF. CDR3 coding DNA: TGCGCCAGCAGCCAAGTTGAGGGTAGAACTGAAGCTTTCTTT.

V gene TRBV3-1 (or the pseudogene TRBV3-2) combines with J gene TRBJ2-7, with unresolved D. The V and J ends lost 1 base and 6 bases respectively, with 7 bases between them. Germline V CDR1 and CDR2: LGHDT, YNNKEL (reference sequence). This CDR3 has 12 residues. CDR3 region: CASSQAGSEQYV. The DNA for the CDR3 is TGTGCCAGCAGCCAAGCAGGCTCCGAGCAGTACGTC.

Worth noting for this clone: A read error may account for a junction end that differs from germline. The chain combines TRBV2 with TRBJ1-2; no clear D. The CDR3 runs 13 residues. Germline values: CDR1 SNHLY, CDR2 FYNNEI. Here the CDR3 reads CASREDPSGGYTF. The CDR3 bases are TGTGCCAGCAGAGAAGACCCGAGCGGTGGCTACACCTTC. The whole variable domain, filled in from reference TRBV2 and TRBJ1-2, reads EPEVTQTPSHQVTQMGQEVILRCVPISNHLYFYWYRQILGQKVEFLVSFYNNEISEKSEIFDDQFSVERPDGSNFTLKIRSTKLEDSAMYFCASREDPSGGYTFGSGTRLTVV.

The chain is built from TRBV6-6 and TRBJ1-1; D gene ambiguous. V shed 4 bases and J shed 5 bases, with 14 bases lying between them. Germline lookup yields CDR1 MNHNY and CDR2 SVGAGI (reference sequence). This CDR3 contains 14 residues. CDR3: CASSSSGLSTEAFF. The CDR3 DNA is TGTGCCAGCAGTTCCTCGGGTCTGAGTACTGAAGCTTTCTTT.

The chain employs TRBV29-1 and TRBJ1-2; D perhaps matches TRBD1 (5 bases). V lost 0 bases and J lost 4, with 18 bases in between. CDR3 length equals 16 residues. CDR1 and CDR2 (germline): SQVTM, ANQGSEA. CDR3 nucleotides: TGCAGCGTTGAAGATTTTATTTCGGCAGGGCCCTATGGCTACACCTTC. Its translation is CSVEDFISAGPYGYTF.

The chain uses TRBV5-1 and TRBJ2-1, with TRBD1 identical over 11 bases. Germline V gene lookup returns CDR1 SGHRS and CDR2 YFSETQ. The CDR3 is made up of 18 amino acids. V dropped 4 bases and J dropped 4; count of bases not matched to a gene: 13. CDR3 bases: TGCGCCAGCAGCAGTGGATCGACCGGGACAGGGGGTTACAATGAGCAGTTCTTC. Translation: CASSSGSTGTGGYNEQFF.

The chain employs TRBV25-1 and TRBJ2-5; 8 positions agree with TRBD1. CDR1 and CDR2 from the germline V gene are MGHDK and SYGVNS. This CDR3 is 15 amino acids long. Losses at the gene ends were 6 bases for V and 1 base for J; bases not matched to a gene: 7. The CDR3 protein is CASSQGQGGQETQYF. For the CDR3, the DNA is TGTGCCAGCAGCCAAGGACAGGGAGGCCAAGAGACCCAGTACTTC.

This chain's CDR3 is CASSSQGSNSPLHF. The CDR3 DNA follows: TGTGCCAGCAGCTCACAGGGGAGTAATTCACCCCTCCACTTT. V is TRBV6-2 or TRBV6-3 and J is TRBJ1-6, with TRBD1 identical over 7 bases. The V segment lost 6 bases and the J segment 6 bases; nucleotides outside the gene matches: 5. This CDR3 contains 14 residues. Germline V gives CDR1 MNHEY, CDR2 SVGEGT.

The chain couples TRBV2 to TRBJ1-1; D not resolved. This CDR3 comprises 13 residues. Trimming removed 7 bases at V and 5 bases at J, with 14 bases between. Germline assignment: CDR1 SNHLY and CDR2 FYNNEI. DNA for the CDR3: TGTGCCAGCAATGCTGAGGGTCGAACTGAAGCTTTCTTT. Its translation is CASNAEGRTEAFF.